A selection of T cell receptor beta chains follows, all from one sample in a study of blood T cell repertoires in COVID-19. Some clones are missing from TCRdb's copy, which holds only in-frame ones; the method was immunoSEQ multiplex PCR. The top ten clones hold 15% of a sample with 100,000 or so clones, around 83% of them seen once. Specimen: peripheral blood. These receptors came from an elderly woman with acute or convalescent COVID-19. CDR3s include the opening cysteine and the closing phenylalanine or tryptophan. Fields, in order: clone size, J gene, V gene, D gene, CDR3 DNA, CDR3 protein. A D gene is named only where the DNA matches it firmly. Not all rows give a size; the values are once, few, many and, for expanded clones, a class.

size: few
J: TRBJ1-4
V: TRBV29-1
D: .
DNA: TGCAGCGTCCGGGTCCAGAATGAAAAACTGTTTTTT
CDR3: CSVRVQNEKLFF

size: .
J: TRBJ2-3
V: TRBV7-2
D: .
DNA: TGTGCCAGCAGCAATTTCCGGGACACTAGCACAGATACGCAGTATTTT
CDR3: CASSNFRDTSTDTQYF

size: .
J: TRBJ1-1
V: TRBV29-1
D: .
DNA: TGCAGCGTTCTGACAGGCACTGAAGCTTTCTTT
CDR3: CSVLTGTEAFF

size: .
J: TRBJ2-7
V: TRBV2
D: TRBD2
DNA: TGTGCCAGCAGTGGGCCTAGCGGATTTTCCCACGAGCAGTACTTC
CDR3: CASSGPSGFSHEQYF

size: once
J: TRBJ2-1
V: TRBV6-2/TRBV6-3
D: TRBD2
DNA: TGTGCCAGCAGTTACCCGGGACTAGCGGGCAGCCTAAGCTCCTACAATGAGCAGTTCTTC
CDR3: CASSYPGLAGSLSSYNEQFF

size: .
J: TRBJ2-1
V: TRBV3-1/TRBV3-2
D: TRBD2
DNA: TGTGCCAGCAGCCCGGGACTAGCGGGGGTCATTGTCTTC
CDR3: CASSPGLAGVIVF

size: .
J: TRBJ2-5
V: TRBV7-9
D: TRBD2
DNA: TGTGCCAGCAGCTTAGGTAGCGGGAAGGAGACCCAGTACTTC
CDR3: CASSLGSGKETQYF

size: .
J: TRBJ2-5
V: TRBV11-2
D: .
DNA: TGTGCCAGCAGCTTACGAGGGAAAGAGACCCAGTACTTC
CDR3: CASSLRGKETQYF

size: .
J: TRBJ2-6
V: TRBV14
D: .
DNA: TGTGCCAGCAGCCAAGTAGTTAGCTCTGGGGCCAACGTCCTGACTTTC
CDR3: CASSQVVSSGANVLTF

size: .
J: TRBJ2-7
V: TRBV3-1/TRBV3-2
D: .
DNA: TGTGCCAGCAGCCAAGATCTCGGTCAGGTGAGCTCCTACGAGCAGTACTTC
CDR3: CASSQDLGQVSSYEQYF

size: .
J: TRBJ2-5
V: TRBV19
D: TRBD2
DNA: TGTGCCAGTAGTATAGATAGCGGGAGTAGAGAGACCCAGTACTTC
CDR3: CASSIDSGSRETQYF

size: .
J: TRBJ2-2
V: TRBV6-4
D: .
DNA: TGTGCCAGCAGTGATTGGTTAGACACCGGGGAGCTGTTTTTT
CDR3: CASSDWLDTGELFF

size: .
J: TRBJ2-6
V: TRBV15
D: .
DNA: TGTGCCACCAGCACTAGTACCGGGGCCAACGTCCTGACTTTC
CDR3: CATSTSTGANVLTF

size: once
J: TRBJ2-1
V: TRBV5-1
D: .
DNA: TGCGCCAGCAGAACCGGGACAAGCTCAGAAAATGAGCAGTTCTTC
CDR3: CASRTGTSSENEQFF

size: .
J: TRBJ2-1
V: TRBV10-3
D: TRBD1
DNA: TGTGCCATCACCCAGGGACAGGGGGATCGTGAGCAGTTCTTC
CDR3: CAITQGQGDREQFF

size: .
J: TRBJ1-1
V: TRBV3-1/TRBV3-2
D: .
DNA: TGTGCCAGCAGCCCCCGAGGAGTTTTGAACACTGAAGCTTTCTTT
CDR3: CASSPRGVLNTEAFF

size: .
J: TRBJ2-1
V: TRBV24-1
D: TRBD2
DNA: TGTGCCACCAGTGACGCCGGTAGCGGGGACTCCTACAATGAGCAGTTCTTC
CDR3: CATSDAGSGDSYNEQFF

size: .
J: TRBJ2-5
V: TRBV5-1
D: TRBD1
DNA: TGCGCCAGCAGGGGGACAGGGGGCGTAGGGGAGACCCAGTACTTC
CDR3: CASRGTGGVGETQYF

size: .
J: TRBJ2-3
V: TRBV5-1
D: TRBD1
DNA: TGCGCCAGCAGCTTGGGTGACAGGGGCCCCACAGATACGCAGTATTTT
CDR3: CASSLGDRGPTDTQYF

size: once
J: TRBJ2-1
V: TRBV24-1
D: .
DNA: TGTGCCACCAGTAACCCCGGTGGGAGCTCCTACAATGAGCAGTTCTTC
CDR3: CATSNPGGSSYNEQFF

size: .
J: TRBJ2-2
V: TRBV7-9
D: TRBD2
DNA: TGTGCCAGCAGCTCGTCGGCTAGCGGGCAATCCGGGGAGCTGTTTTTT
CDR3: CASSSSASGQSGELFF

size: .
J: TRBJ2-1
V: TRBV19
D: TRBD2
DNA: TGTGCCAGTAGTATAGCTGGACTAGCCCAATTGGCTGGGACCTACAATGAGCAGTTCTTC
CDR3: CASSIAGLAQLAGTYNEQFF

size: once
J: TRBJ2-2
V: TRBV9
D: .
DNA: TGTGCCAGCAGCTCTTTGAACACCGGGGAGCTGTTTTTT
CDR3: CASSSLNTGELFF

size: .
J: TRBJ2-3
V: TRBV24-1
D: TRBD2
DNA: TGTGCCAGTAGCGGGAGAGGGGGCACAGATACGCAGTATTTT
CDR3: CASSGRGGTDTQYF

size: .
J: TRBJ2-2
V: TRBV24-1
D: .
DNA: TGTGCCACCAGTGGCGGCGCACCGAACACCGGGGAGCTGTTTTTT
CDR3: CATSGGAPNTGELFF

size: once
J: TRBJ2-1
V: TRBV6-2/TRBV6-3
D: TRBD1
DNA: TGTGCCAGCAGTTACACATTAGGGGGCGGCGGTGAGCAGTTCTTC
CDR3: CASSYTLGGGGEQFF

size: .
J: TRBJ2-1
V: TRBV5-1
D: TRBD2
DNA: TGCGCCAGCAGCTACCGAAGCGGGGGCAATGAGCAGTTCTTC
CDR3: CASSYRSGGNEQFF

size: .
J: TRBJ1-5
V: TRBV24-1
D: TRBD1
DNA: TGTGCCACCAGCGCCTCGGGACAGATCTATCAGCCCCAGCATTTT
CDR3: CATSASGQIYQPQHF

size: few
J: TRBJ1-6
V: TRBV27
D: .
DNA: TGTGCCAGCTCGCCTGGAGGGTATAATTCACCCCTCCACTTT
CDR3: CASSPGGYNSPLHF

size: .
J: TRBJ2-3
V: TRBV24-1
D: .
DNA: TGTGCCACCAGTGATCCCAGATCTAGCACAGATACGCAGTATTTT
CDR3: CATSDPRSSTDTQYF

size: .
J: TRBJ2-2
V: TRBV5-1
D: .
DNA: TGCGCCAGCAGCGATACGTCTAGTACCACCGGGGAGCTGTTTTTT
CDR3: CASSDTSSTTGELFF

size: .
J: TRBJ2-5
V: TRBV27
D: TRBD1
DNA: TGTGCCAGCAGTTTGAGGGGGCCCGCGCAAGAGACCCAGTACTTC
CDR3: CASSLRGPAQETQYF

size: .
J: TRBJ2-3
V: TRBV7-9
D: .
DNA: TGTGCCAGCAGACTCCAAGGGGCTAGCGATTCAGATACGCAGTATTTT
CDR3: CASRLQGASDSDTQYF